The 23 T cell receptor beta chains below were found in one sample sequenced in a study of OX40 agonist ivuxolimab in advanced cancers. Measured with immunoSEQ multiplex PCR; TCRdb has only the in-frame clones, and not every one. The table has about 150,000 clones, around 93% seen once; the top ten hold approximately 0.93%. The sequencing here drew on CD4+ or CD8+ T cells sorted from blood, taken in a trial of the OX40 agonist ivuxolimab. Source of these receptors: an adult with an advanced solid tumor such as melanoma, head and neck, liver or kidney cancer.

V usage is TRBV19 and J usage is TRBJ1-2; the D gene is possibly TRBD1 (5 bases). V was cut by 6 bases and J by 4 bases, with 12 bases left in between. CDR1 is LNHDA, CDR2 SQIVND, per germline (reference sequence). This CDR3 has 13 amino acids. Here the CDR3 DNA reads TGTGCCAGTAGCCTCAGGGTGAGCTATGGCTACACCTTC. Translation: CASSLRVSYGYTF.

The gene calls are TRBV6-5 and TRBJ2-7; 11 bases map to TRBD1. V lost 5 bases to trimming and J lost 4 bases; unmatched junction nucleotides: 7. The CDR3 is made up of 15 amino acids. CDR1 and CDR2 from the germline V gene are MNHEY and SVGAGI. As DNA, the CDR3 is TGTGCCAGCAGTGCAGACCGGGACAGGGGGTACGAGCAGTACTTC. Translating it yields CASSADRDRGYEQYF.

The chain combines TRBV10-3 with TRBJ1-1, with TRBD1 matching 11 bases. The CDR3 contains 11 residues. V lost 11 bases, J lost 11 bases, and 7 bases stayed unmatched. Per the germline V gene, CDR1 is ENHRY and CDR2 is SYGVKD. CDR3 sequence reads: CAFGQGATAFF. The CDR3 bases are TGTGCCTTCGGACAGGGGGCTACGGCTTTCTTT.

The chain links TRBV5-5 to TRBJ2-6; D may correspond to TRBD1 or TRBD2 (5 bases each). This CDR3 is 20 amino acids long. Germline lookup yields CDR1 SGHKS and CDR2 YYEKEE (reference sequence). V lost 4 bases and J 0 bases, leaving 23 bases between the germline ends. The CDR3 region is CASSRQPHPGRSSGANVLTF. CDR3 DNA sequence: TGTGCCAGCAGCCGACAACCTCACCCGGGACGGAGCTCTGGGGCCAACGTCCTGACTTTC.

The chain recombines TRBV28 with TRBJ2-5; D is undetermined. Trimming removed 7 bases from V and 0 bases from J, with 21 bases in between. CDR3 length: 17 residues. CDR1 is MDHEN, CDR2 SYDVKM, per germline. The CDR3 here is CASNPFARQQYQETQYF. The CDR3 DNA follows: TGTGCCAGCAACCCCTTCGCAAGGCAGCAGTACCAAGAGACCCAGTACTTC.

This chain's CDR3 is CASSLVSGASNYGYTF. Here the CDR3 DNA reads TGTGCCAGCAGCTTAGTTTCGGGAGCTTCTAACTATGGCTACACCTTC. The chain recombines TRBV7-2 with TRBJ1-2; no reliable D call. Trimming cost V 1 base and J 0 bases, with 12 bases left between them. The CDR3 is made up of 16 amino acids. The germline V gene has CDR1 SGHTA and CDR2 FQGNSA.

The count of this clone is one. The chain has TRBV9 and TRBJ1-2, with 9 bases lining up with TRBD1. This CDR3 spans 14 amino acids. With 4 bases clipped from V and 7 bases from J, the junction kept 8 bases outside the gene matches. The germline CDR1 and CDR2 sequences are SGDLS and YYNGEE. In DNA, the CDR3 is TGTGCCAGCAGCCAGGGGACAGGGCCAAGTGGCTACACCTTC. It translates to CASSQGTGPSGYTF.

The J gene is TRBJ2-7, the V gene TRBV13, with 12 bases that match TRBD1. The CDR3 runs 16 residues. V gave up 5 bases and J gave up 7 bases; unmatched junction bases: 12. CDR1 is PRHDT and CDR2 is FYEKMQ in the germline V gene (reference sequence). CDR3 bases: TGTGCCAGCAGCCCTAATGTCTGGGACAGGGGGCGTGAGCAGTACTTC. Translated, it gives CASSPNVWDRGREQYF.

This chain joins TRBV27 and TRBJ2-7; D tentatively fits TRBD1 or TRBD2 (5 bases each). This CDR3 comprises 16 residues. Deletions cut 5 bases from V and 1 base from J, with 18 bases between. Germline CDR1 and CDR2: MNHEY and SMNVEV (reference sequence). This CDR3 reads CASSLRFGTVSYEQYF. The DNA for the CDR3 is TGTGCCAGCAGTCTACGCTTCGGGACGGTTTCCTACGAGCAGTACTTC.

The chain employs TRBV9 and TRBJ2-2; D call uncertain. Trimming removed 0 bases at V and 4 bases at J, with 4 bases between. The CDR3 is made up of 13 amino acids. CDR1 and CDR2 (germline): SGDLS, YYNGEE. The CDR3: CASSVGPTGELFF. The CDR3 coding sequence is TGTGCCAGCAGCGTAGGGCCCACCGGGGAGCTGTTTTTT. The full variable domain, with the rest looked up from reference TRBV9 and TRBJ2-2, is DSGVTQTPKHLITATGQRVTLRCSPRSGDLSVYWYQQSLDQGLQFLIQYYNGEERAKGNILERFSAQQFPDLHSELNLSSLELGDSALYFCASSVGPTGELFFGEGSRLTVL.

The V and J genes are TRBV7-9 and TRBJ2-7; TRBD1 matches 9 bases. Germline CDR1 and CDR2: SEHNR and FQNEAQ (reference sequence). The CDR3 consists of 15 residues. Trimming at V came to 2 bases and at J to 6 bases, leaving 8 bases not matched to a gene. The CDR3 reads CASSLKGQGRLEQYF. For the CDR3, the DNA is TGTGCCAGCAGCTTAAAGGGACAGGGACGGCTCGAGCAGTACTTC.

This clone was detected a few times. The V call is TRBV7-3, the J call TRBJ1-1; D not certain. V dropped 5 bases and J dropped 1 base, with 8 bases sitting between them. Germline V lookup: CDR1 SGHTA, CDR2 FQGTGA. CDR3 length: 13 amino acids. CDR3 sequence: CASSPSKNTEAFF. The CDR3 DNA reads as TGTGCCAGCAGCCCCTCCAAGAACACTGAAGCTTTCTTT.

The V gene is TRBV11-2, the J gene TRBJ2-5, with D unclear. V gave up 4 bases and J gave up 0 bases, with 0 bases separating them. CDR1 is SGHAT, CDR2 FQNNGV, per germline. The CDR3 is 11 amino acids. CDR3 in amino acids: CASSYQETQYF. The CDR3 DNA follows: TGTGCCAGCAGCTACCAAGAGACCCAGTACTTC.

The chain combines TRBV9 with TRBJ1-5; D remains unclear. Germline V CDR1 and CDR2: SGDLS, YYNGEE. The CDR3 spans 14 residues. V gave up 5 bases and J gave up 0 bases, with 9 bases separating them. The CDR3 reads CASSGIVSNQPQHF. CDR3 in DNA: TGTGCCAGCAGTGGCATTGTTAGCAATCAGCCCCAGCATTTT.

The CDR3 region is CASSAQGETQYF. CDR3 in DNA: TGCGCCAGCAGCGCCCAGGGGGAGACCCAGTACTTC. The chain recombines TRBV5-1 with TRBJ2-5, with D perhaps matching TRBD1 (6 bases). This CDR3 region has 12 residues. Trimming shortened V by 4 bases and J by 5 bases, and 9 bases separated the two germline ends. Germline CDR1 is SGHRS and CDR2 is YFSETQ.

CDR3 DNA sequence: TGTGCCAGCAGGCGGGAGGCGAACTATGGCTACACCTTC. Its protein product is CASRREANYGYTF. J is TRBJ1-2 and V is TRBV28; no firm D call. CDR3 length equals 13 residues. Germline V gives CDR1 MDHEN, CDR2 SYDVKM. Trimming took off 6 bases at V and 2 bases at J, with 10 bases between the two ends.

The chain employs TRBV9 and TRBJ2-2; a possible D gene is TRBD1 (6 bases). This CDR3 region has 16 residues. V lost 3 bases and J 3 bases, leaving 15 bases between the germline ends. Germline V gene data show CDR1 as SGDLS and CDR2 as YYNGEE. DNA for the CDR3: TGTGCCAGCAGCGCCCGTGCAGGGGTCTACACCGGGGAGCTGTTTTTT. Protein product: CASSARAGVYTGELFF.

This chain joins TRBV11-2 and TRBJ2-7; D may be TRBD1 or TRBD2 (5 bases each). Germline values: CDR1 SGHAT, CDR2 FQNNGV. Trimming pared 1 base from V and 4 bases from J, leaving 11 bases between. The CDR3 has 14 residues. CDR3 nucleotides: TGTGCCAGCAGCTTAGGGGGGAGTAAGTACGAGCAGTACTTC. The encoded protein is CASSLGGSKYEQYF.

The chain joins TRBV2 to TRBJ2-2, with 10 nucleotides matching TRBD1. The germline V gene encodes CDR1 SNHLY and CDR2 FYNNEI. V was clipped by 7 bases and J by 7 bases; unmatched bases: 9. This CDR3 has 15 amino acids. CDR3 nucleotides: TGTGCCAGCACCGAAGACAGGGGGCGCATCGGGGAGCTGTTTTTT. It translates to CASTEDRGRIGELFF.

This rearrangement joins TRBV7-2 to TRBJ2-7; 12 bases fit TRBD2. The CDR3 spans 17 residues. Germline loops: CDR1 SGHTA, CDR2 FQGNSA. With 0 bases clipped from V and 4 bases from J, the junction kept 7 bases outside the gene matches. The CDR3 here is CASSLAASGGAQYEQYF. CDR3 nucleotide sequence: TGTGCCAGCAGCTTAGCGGCTAGCGGGGGGGCACAATACGAGCAGTACTTC.

The V and J genes are TRBV19 and TRBJ2-6, with TRBD1 as a possible D gene (5 bases). Germline V gene sequence: CDR1 LNHDA, CDR2 SQIVND (reference sequence). The CDR3 runs 15 residues. The V end was cut by 7 bases, the J end by 0 bases, with 10 bases between. In nucleotides, the CDR3 is TGTGCCAGTACTCGACAGAGCTCTGGGGCCAACGTCCTGACTTTC. This translates into CASTRQSSGANVLTF.

This rearrangement joins TRBV28 to TRBJ1-2; TRBD1 might be the D (5 bases). With 6 bases removed from V and 8 bases from J, the gap between germline ends came to 19 bases. The CDR3 spans 14 residues. Germline CDR1 MDHEN, CDR2 SYDVKM. The CDR3 DNA is TGTGCCAGCAGGCCGGGGGACCCACGTAAGGGCTACACCTTC. This translates into CASRPGDPRKGYTF.

The rearrangement links TRBV9 to TRBJ1-1, with a tentative D call TRBD1 (6 bases). Trimming stripped 4 bases from V and 4 bases from J, with 35 bases between. The length of the CDR3 is 21 residues. Germline assignment: CDR1 SGDLS and CDR2 YYNGEE. In DNA, the CDR3 is TGTGCCAGCAGCCCTCGTAGAGGGGTTCCGGGACACCGTAGCGGGGGCACTGAAGCTTTCTTT. Protein sequence: CASSPRRGVPGHRSGGTEAFF.